This TCR beta chain was captured in a study of OX40 agonist ivuxolimab in advanced cancers. The overall study: An agonistic human IgG2 monoclonal antibody against OX40 (CD134) was given. At doses from 0.01 to 10 mg/kg, patients were given intravenous ivuxolimab every 2 weeks.

To note about this clone: Its target is not known.

Points from the study as a whole: Some nonresponders likewise displayed low normalized T-cell clonal expansion. Both CD4+ and CD8+ T cell populations in blood had undergone clonal expansion by week 6 at 0.1 to 3.0 mg/kg.

V lost 1 base to trimming and J lost 9 bases, with 10 bases between them. CDR1 KGHSH and CDR2 LQKENI come from the germline V gene. The CDR3 runs 13 residues. The assay was immunoSEQ multiplex PCR, and TCRdb's table has in-frame clones only and misses some. This sample has tens of thousands of clones, with roughly four fifths found just once. This receptor was obtained from an adult with an advanced solid tumor such as melanoma, head and neck, liver or kidney cancer. Sequences were derived from CD4+ or CD8+ T cells sorted from blood, sampled in a trial of the OX40 agonist ivuxolimab. The gene calls are TRBV18 and TRBJ1-5; D is ambiguous. CDR3 amino acids: CASSPRQDSPQHF. The CDR3 DNA reads as TGTGCCAGCTCACCACGCCAGGATTCGCCCCAGCATTTT.